The T cell receptor beta chain described here comes from a study of beta chain features in type 1 diabetes. General study points: Naive, central memory and Treg TCRB repertoires seemed to resemble each other more closely in patients than they did in healthy donors.

Expressed TCRB transcripts were sequenced because the isolated RNA had all been reverse transcribed beforehand. Sequencing used immunoSEQ multiplex PCR; TCRdb keeps in-frame clones, though not all of them. This table holds some 410,000 clones, more than 11% found once. The CDR3 is made up of 16 amino acids. CDR1 and CDR2 (germline): MNHEY, SVGAGI. Trimming took 2 bases from V and 5 from J, leaving 18 bases between them. With regard to this clone: The antigen is undetermined.

This clonotype was obtained from a man aged 25 to 40 in good health. The specimen sequenced was naive CD4+ T cells from blood. The chain links TRBV6-5 to TRBJ1-1, with D tentatively TRBD1 (6 bases). The DNA of the CDR3 is TGTGCCAGCAGTTACCCTGAGGTCCGGGGGCGAACTGAAGCTTTCTTT. It is translated as CASSYPEVRGRTEAFF.